This is a list of T cell receptor beta chains from one sample in a study of T cell clones after liver transplantation. This table comes from immunoSEQ multiplex PCR, and its TCRdb copy is limited to in-frame clones, with some not included. The data show 15,000 to 20,000 clones, around 81% seen once. Sequenced material: CD8+ T cells from blood, taken about 50 months after liver transplant. These receptor sequences come from a human patient who received a liver transplant. Part of the T cells may come from the graft donor. Each CDR3 is given with its conserved first and last residue. A D gene is named only where the DNA matches it firmly. Not every row has a clone size; where given, it reads once, few, many or a size class.

d_gene: TRBD1
j_gene: TRBJ2-7
v_gene: TRBV11-2
abundance: .
CDR3aa: CASSFGQGSYEQYF
CDR3nt: TGTGCCAGCAGCTTCGGACAGGGATCCTACGAGCAGTACTTC

d_gene: .
j_gene: TRBJ1-1
v_gene: TRBV5-4
abundance: .
CDR3aa: CASSAEQAPAFF
CDR3nt: TGTGCCAGCAGCGCAGAGCAAGCGCCCGCTTTCTTT

d_gene: .
j_gene: TRBJ2-7
v_gene: TRBV29-1
abundance: .
CDR3aa: CSVELTDYEQYF
CDR3nt: TGCAGCGTTGAATTGACAGACTACGAGCAGTACTTC

d_gene: .
j_gene: TRBJ1-5
v_gene: TRBV15
abundance: .
CDR3aa: CATSSNRRYSNQPQHF
CDR3nt: TGTGCCACCAGCAGTAACAGGAGATATAGCAATCAGCCCCAGCATTTT

d_gene: .
j_gene: TRBJ2-3
v_gene: TRBV9
abundance: .
CDR3aa: CASSVFSTDTQYF
CDR3nt: TGTGCCAGCAGCGTTTTTAGCACAGATACGCAGTATTTT

d_gene: TRBD1
j_gene: TRBJ2-2
v_gene: TRBV5-1
abundance: .
CDR3aa: CASSTGQGYGELFF
CDR3nt: TGCGCCAGCAGCACCGGACAGGGGTACGGGGAGCTGTTTTTT

d_gene: TRBD1
j_gene: TRBJ1-6
v_gene: TRBV7-9
abundance: .
CDR3aa: CASSVPGTEYSPLHF
CDR3nt: TGTGCCAGCAGCGTTCCCGGGACAGAGTATTCACCCCTCCACTTT

d_gene: TRBD2
j_gene: TRBJ2-1
v_gene: TRBV13
abundance: .
CDR3aa: CASGSPGLAVNEQFF
CDR3nt: TGTGCCAGCGGTAGTCCGGGACTAGCGGTCAATGAGCAGTTCTTC

d_gene: .
j_gene: TRBJ2-5
v_gene: TRBV27
abundance: few
CDR3aa: CASSLQSQETQYF
CDR3nt: TGTGCCAGCAGTCTACAATCCCAAGAGACCCAGTACTTC

d_gene: .
j_gene: TRBJ2-5
v_gene: TRBV6-7
abundance: .
CDR3aa: CASNHWGHPRGETQYF
CDR3nt: TGTGCCAGCAATCATTGGGGACACCCCCGGGGAGAGACCCAGTACTTC

d_gene: .
j_gene: TRBJ1-1
v_gene: TRBV2
abundance: .
CDR3aa: CASSERGDTEAFF
CDR3nt: TGTGCCAGCAGTGAACGTGGGGACACTGAAGCTTTCTTT

d_gene: TRBD1
j_gene: TRBJ1-3
v_gene: TRBV15
abundance: .
CDR3aa: CATSRNLGQGNSGNTIYF
CDR3nt: TGTGCCACCAGCAGGAACCTGGGACAGGGCAACTCTGGAAACACCATATATTTT

d_gene: TRBD1
j_gene: TRBJ2-3
v_gene: TRBV7-9
abundance: .
CDR3aa: CASSQTGVSTDTQYF
CDR3nt: TGTGCCAGCAGCCAAACAGGGGTTAGCACAGATACGCAGTATTTT

d_gene: TRBD1
j_gene: TRBJ1-5
v_gene: TRBV7-2
abundance: .
CDR3aa: CASRVAPRDRGRDNQPQHF
CDR3nt: TGTGCCAGCAGAGTGGCCCCCCGGGACAGGGGGAGGGACAATCAGCCCCAGCATTTT

d_gene: .
j_gene: TRBJ1-5
v_gene: TRBV27
abundance: .
CDR3aa: CASSSQGTQPQHF
CDR3nt: TGTGCCAGCAGTTCTCAGGGGACCCAGCCCCAGCATTTT

d_gene: .
j_gene: TRBJ2-2
v_gene: TRBV27
abundance: .
CDR3aa: CASSPASNGVTNTGELFF
CDR3nt: TGTGCCAGCAGTCCTGCATCAAATGGTGTTACGAACACCGGGGAGCTGTTTTTT

d_gene: .
j_gene: TRBJ1-5
v_gene: TRBV27
abundance: .
CDR3aa: CASSLTGAGNQPQHF
CDR3nt: TGTGCCAGCAGTTTAACGGGGGCAGGCAATCAGCCCCAGCATTTT

d_gene: TRBD1
j_gene: TRBJ2-7
v_gene: TRBV9
abundance: .
CDR3aa: CASSVTTGGGIEQYF
CDR3nt: TGTGCCAGCAGCGTAACGACAGGGGGCGGGATCGAGCAGTACTTC

d_gene: TRBD1
j_gene: TRBJ1-1
v_gene: TRBV6-1
abundance: .
CDR3aa: CASSDRDRAFFAEAFF
CDR3nt: TGTGCCAGCAGTGACCGGGACAGGGCTTTTTTCGCTGAAGCTTTCTTT

d_gene: .
j_gene: TRBJ1-5
v_gene: TRBV5-6
abundance: .
CDR3aa: CASSGSGSNQPQHF
CDR3nt: TGTGCCAGCAGCGGGTCCGGAAGCAATCAGCCCCAGCATTTT

d_gene: .
j_gene: TRBJ2-2
v_gene: TRBV7-9
abundance: .
CDR3aa: CASRIRNGPNTGELFF
CDR3nt: TGTGCCAGCAGAATACGTAACGGGCCGAACACCGGGGAGCTGTTTTTT

d_gene: .
j_gene: TRBJ1-5
v_gene: TRBV27
abundance: few
CDR3aa: CASSLFGNQPQHF
CDR3nt: TGTGCCAGCAGTTTATTTGGCAATCAGCCCCAGCATTTT